These T cell receptor beta chains were read from a single sample in a study of metastatic and nonmetastatic thyroid tumors. TCRdb re-called clones from the PCR reads using MiXCR. The sample yields about 27,000 clones, under 15% seen once. The material sequenced was blood. Every receptor here comes from a female donor with papillary thyroid cancer or a benign thyroid nodule (not recorded which). Some clones in this sample may be carry-over from other donors' samples. The CDR3 runs from the conserved cysteine through the conserved F or W. The order of the fields is clone size, J gene, D gene, V gene, CDR3 DNA, CDR3 protein. D genes are given only for firm matches. A clone size is listed for some rows: how often the clone was seen (once, few, many), or a class if it is expanded.

>many|TRBJ2-3|TRBD1|TRBV9
TGTGCCAGCAGCGCTCCTACAGGGGGGTCAGATACGCAGTATTTT
CASSAPTGGSDTQYF
>NA|TRBJ2-1|NA|TRBV28
TGTGCCAGCAGTCGGGAAGGGACCAGATCCTACAATGAGCAGTTCTTC
CASSREGTRSYNEQFF
>NA|TRBJ2-2|NA|TRBV6-2/TRBV6-3
TGTGCCACCCAGACAGTTAACACCGGGGAGCTGTTTTTT
CATQTVNTGELFF
>NA|TRBJ2-2|NA|TRBV11-2
TGTGCCAGCAGGTTATGGGGAGCGGTTACCGGGGAGCTGTTTTTT
CASRLWGAVTGELFF
>many|TRBJ2-7|NA|TRBV25-1
TGTGCCAGCAGTGGACTGGGGAGCTCCTACGAGCAGTACTTC
CASSGLGSSYEQYF
>many|TRBJ2-5|NA|TRBV10-3
TGTGCCATCAGTGAAAATCAGGGGCAAGAGACCCAGTACTTC
CAISENQGQETQYF
>medium-sized|TRBJ1-2|NA|TRBV7-2
TGTGCCAGCAGCGACTACCTAGCTAACTATGGCTACACCTTC
CASSDYLANYGYTF
>many|TRBJ2-3|NA|TRBV7-2
TGTGCCAGCAGACCGGGGTCCCAGGATACGCAGTATTTT
CASRPGSQDTQYF
>many|TRBJ1-1|NA|TRBV20-1
TGCAGTGCTAGAGGGGGAGGGGACACTGAAGCTTTCTTT
CSARGGGDTEAFF
>many|TRBJ2-5|NA|TRBV3-1
TGTGCCAGCAGCCAAGCATACAGTCAAGAGACCCAGTACTTC
CASSQAYSQETQYF
>many|TRBJ2-2|NA|TRBV9
TGTGCCAGCAGCGTAATTTCCGTCCCGGGCACCGGGGAGCTGTTTTTT
CASSVISVPGTGELFF
>medium-sized|TRBJ2-7|NA|TRBV6-5
TGTGCCAGCAGTTACGCCGGGACTGACTTGGGGTACGAGCAGTACTTC
CASSYAGTDLGYEQYF
>medium-sized|TRBJ1-2|TRBD1|TRBV14
TGTGCCAGCAGCCTCACGGGACAGGCGATTTATGGCTACACCTTC
CASSLTGQAIYGYTF
>many|TRBJ1-3|NA|TRBV16
TGTGCCAGCAGCCAATCGAAAGGGGCCGGAAACACCATATATTTT
CASSQSKGAGNTIYF
>many|TRBJ2-1|TRBD2|TRBV27
TGTGCCAGCAGCCTCGCCGGGGGGTCCTACAATGAGCAGTTCTTC
CASSLAGGSYNEQFF
>many|TRBJ1-5|TRBD1|TRBV19
TGTGCCAGTAGTATAGAGCCGACAGGGATGAGTGGCAATCAGCCCCAGCATTTT
CASSIEPTGMSGNQPQHF
>many|TRBJ2-7|NA|TRBV20-1
TGCAGTGCTAGAGGCGGTAGACAGGCCGGGCGGGACGAGCAGTACTTC
CSARGGRQAGRDEQYF
>many|TRBJ2-3|TRBD2|TRBV20-1
TGCAGTGCTGAGATCGGGACTAGCGGGACAGATACGCAGTATTTT
CSAEIGTSGTDTQYF
>many|TRBJ1-1|NA|TRBV29-1
TGCAGCGTTGAAGTGGGGGCCCTGAACACTGAAGCTTTCTTT
CSVEVGALNTEAFF
>NA|TRBJ2-7|TRBD2|TRBV27
TGTGCCAGCAGCCCCCTGGGTCTAGCGGTTCCTATCTACGAGCAGTACTTC
CASSPLGLAVPIYEQYF
>NA|TRBJ2-3|NA|TRBV19
TGTGCCGGTAGTGCCCGGGTACGGACAGACCCAGATACGCAGTATTTT
CAGSARVRTDPDTQYF
>many|TRBJ2-3|NA|TRBV6-1
TGTGCCGCTTGGGACTCAGATACGCAGTATTTT
CAAWDSDTQYF
>many|TRBJ1-2|TRBD1|TRBV6-1
TGTGCCAGCAGTGGAGGGGACAGCTATGGCTACACCTTC
CASSGGDSYGYTF
>NA|TRBJ2-7|TRBD1|TRBV5-8
TGTGCCAGCAGCTTACGGGACAGGGGGTATGACGAGCAGTACTTC
CASSLRDRGYDEQYF
>many|TRBJ1-5|NA|TRBV7-6
TGTGCCAGCAGGGCGACGGGGGATAGCAATCAGCCCCAGCATTTT
CASRATGDSNQPQHF
>many|TRBJ2-1|TRBD2|TRBV6-5
TGTGCCAGCAGTACAATCTGGGCTAGCGGGAGGTACAGCTCCTACAATGAGCAGTTCTTC
CASSTIWASGRYSSYNEQFF
>medium-sized|TRBJ2-7|NA|TRBV2
TGTGCCAGCAGCCAAGGAACTAGCCCCTCCTACGAGCAGTACTTC
CASSQGTSPSYEQYF
>many|TRBJ1-3|TRBD1|TRBV3-1
TGTGCCAGCAGCCAAGGGACAGGGGGAAGTGGAAACACCATATATTTT
CASSQGTGGSGNTIYF
>many|TRBJ1-1|TRBD1|TRBV20-1
TGCAGCGCTAACAGGGGTGACACTGAAGCTTTCTTT
CSANRGDTEAFF
>many|TRBJ1-1|NA|TRBV19
TGTGCCAGTAGCCAATTCGGGGTGAACACTGAAGCTTTCTTT
CASSQFGVNTEAFF
>many|TRBJ2-3|TRBD2|TRBV20-1
TGCAGTGCTCCCGGACTAGCGGGAGGGAATACGCAGTATTTT
CSAPGLAGGNTQYF
>many|TRBJ2-5|NA|TRBV14
TGTGCCAGCAGCCAAGTAATCGGCCAAGAGACCCAGTACTTC
CASSQVIGQETQYF
>few|TRBJ2-1|NA|TRBV19
TGTGCCAGTAGTATCGGGGGGCATACCAATGAGCAGTTCTTC
CASSIGGHTNEQFF
>many|TRBJ2-1|NA|TRBV4-1
TGCGCCACCGCCACCTCCCCCGGGATCGGTGAGCAGTTCTTC
CATATSPGIGEQFF
>many|TRBJ2-5|NA|TRBV5-1
TGCGCCAGCACTTTGGGGACGCAGGGCCGGGAGACCCAGTACTTC
CASTLGTQGRETQYF
>many|TRBJ2-5|NA|TRBV20-1
TGCAGTGCTAGGTGGTGGGGGCAAGAGACCCAGTACTTC
CSARWWGQETQYF
>many|TRBJ2-1|TRBD2|TRBV30
TGTGCCTGGAGTGTGGGTCTAGCGGGAGTTGGTGAGCAGTTCTTC
CAWSVGLAGVGEQFF
>many|TRBJ1-4|NA|TRBV15
TGTGCCACCAGCAGAGATGGGGGGGCTGGTAATGAAAAACTGTTTTTT
CATSRDGGAGNEKLFF
>many|TRBJ1-4|NA|TRBV12-3/TRBV12-4
TGTGCCAGCAGTTTAGGGGGGGACCTTAATGAAAAACTGTTTTTT
CASSLGGDLNEKLFF
>many|TRBJ1-2|TRBD1|TRBV12-3/TRBV12-4
TGTGCCAGCAGCGGGGACAGGGGTAAAAGGGGCTACACCTTC
CASSGDRGKRGYTF
>many|TRBJ2-7|NA|TRBV6-2/TRBV6-3
TGTGCCAGCAGTTACTCTCTAGTAAGGGCTTCGGAGCAGTACTTC
CASSYSLVRASEQYF
>once|TRBJ2-1|TRBD2|TRBV11-2
TGTGCCAGCAGCAAGGGACTAGCGGGGGGAGATGAGCAGTTCTTC
CASSKGLAGGDEQFF
>many|TRBJ2-6|NA|TRBV4-3
TGCGCCAGCAGCCAAGATGCCAGCTCTGGGGCCAACGTCCTGACTTTC
CASSQDASSGANVLTF
>NA|TRBJ2-2|NA|TRBV6-1
TGTGCCAGCAAAAAGGACGTTTCCACCGGCGAGCTGTTTTTT
CASKKDVSTGELFF
>few|TRBJ2-7|NA|TRBV27
TGTGCCAGCAGTTTATCTATGCTCAACGAGCAGTACTTC
CASSLSMLNEQYF
>NA|TRBJ1-1|NA|TRBV12-3/TRBV12-4
TGTGCCATTACCCCCCCGACAGCGATGAACACTGAAGCTTTCTTT
CAITPPTAMNTEAFF